The rows below give T cell receptor beta chains drawn from one sample of a study of blood T cells in healthy people across ages. TCRdb passed the 5' RACE reads through MiXCR, listing each CDR3 protein once. The table has about 770,000 distinct CDR3 sequences, around 42% seen once; the top ten hold roughly 19%. Sequenced sample: blood. These TCRs come from a man between 60 and 70 years old in good health. CDR3s include the opening cysteine and the closing phenylalanine or tryptophan. D genes are given only for firm matches.

TRBV5-1	TRBJ1-2	.	14	CASSLNDQVAGYTF
TRBV29-1	TRBJ1-1	TRBD1	11	CSAQGVTEAFF
TRBV6-2/TRBV6-3	TRBJ2-7	TRBD1	14	CASSLGDRGNSEYF
TRBV6-2/TRBV6-3	TRBJ2-3	TRBD2	14	CASSPSGVVRSAYF
TRBV7-9	TRBJ2-1	.	13	CASSPWGQGEQFF
TRBV5-1	TRBJ2-5	TRBD2	16	CASTTGTSGSQETQYF
TRBV6-2/TRBV6-3	.	.	13	CASIPGAEETQFF
TRBV12-3/TRBV12-4	TRBJ1-2	.	14	CASSPTLQPYGYTF
TRBV7-2	TRBJ2-3	TRBD2	19	CASSLRPGTSGGQKDTQYF
TRBV5-1	TRBJ2-3	TRBD2	18	CASSAGLAGGRTTDTQYF
TRBV9	TRBJ2-1	.	15	CASSLGGGGNNEQFF
TRBV10-3	TRBJ2-5	TRBD1	15	CAISETGQADKTQYF
TRBV11-3	TRBJ2-2	.	17	CASSDPGGEVYTGELFF
TRBV7-2	TRBJ2-3	TRBD2	15	CASSLSGGPQYTQYF
TRBV4-3	TRBJ2-4	.	12	CASSQEEPGAYF
TRBV28	TRBJ2-1	TRBD2	17	CASSSLIPAGGPGEQFF
TRBV5-1	TRBJ2-1	.	15	CASSLVAGTHNEQFF
TRBV13	TRBJ1-1	.	16	CASISGDAQSRTEAFF
TRBV11-3	TRBJ2-3	.	19	CASRGLGQSRSGHTDTQYF
TRBV18	.	.	16	CASSCWGSSSYNEQYF
TRBV7-2	TRBJ2-1	.	11	CASSFSREQFF
TRBV11-2	TRBJ2-5	TRBD2	16	CASSSSGAGGQETQYF
TRBV12-3/TRBV12-4	TRBJ1-6	TRBD1	15	CASSLGQGGTSPLHF
TRBV29-1	TRBJ2-1	TRBD1	14	CSVEVRQGDGEQFF
TRBV11-2	TRBJ2-3	.	17	CASSLVGASVIADTQYF
TRBV7-9	TRBJ1-6	.	16	CASSRNTGNSNSPLHF
TRBV7-2	.	TRBD1	16	CASSPTGGASSGEQYF
TRBV25-1	TRBJ1-4	.	13	CASREARGEKLFF